The rows below give T cell receptor beta chains drawn from one sample of a study of T cell changes during pregnancy in multiple sclerosis. Profiled with immunoSEQ multiplex PCR; TCRdb holds only in-frame clones, not every one. The table records 20,000 to 25,000 clones, approximately 90% of them present only once. Specimen: CD8+ T cells from peripheral blood mononuclear cells, collected in the first trimester of pregnancy. These receptors were taken from a female donor with multiple sclerosis, enrolled in a pregnancy study. The CDR3 runs from the conserved cysteine through the conserved F or W. Each record gives: CDR3 length, clone size, D gene, V gene, J gene, CDR3 protein, CDR3 DNA. A D gene is named only where the DNA matches it firmly. Size is stated for part of the rows, as once, few or many counts, or as a class when the clone is expanded.

16,-,-,TRBV4-1,TRBJ2-7,CASSQDSILSFYEQYF,TGCGCCAGCAGCCAAGATTCTATTCTATCCTTCTACGAGCAGTACTTC
14,-,TRBD2,TRBV27,TRBJ2-3,CASSPREAKDTQYF,TGTGCCAGCAGTCCGCGGGAGGCGAAAGATACGCAGTATTTT
15,once,-,TRBV19,TRBJ1-1,CASSLPGVMNTEAFF,TGTGCCAGTAGTTTGCCAGGGGTCATGAACACTGAAGCTTTCTTT
15,-,-,TRBV28,TRBJ2-3,CASSSGLSRTDTQYF,TGTGCCAGCAGCTCTGGACTAAGCCGCACAGATACGCAGTATTTT
13,-,-,TRBV5-1,TRBJ2-1,CASSPRGNNEQFF,TGCGCCAGCAGCCCCAGGGGTAACAATGAGCAGTTCTTC
17,-,-,TRBV5-1,TRBJ2-1,CASSLNPPGESYNEQFF,TGCGCCAGCAGCTTAAACCCTCCGGGTGAGTCTTACAATGAGCAGTTCTTC
16,-,TRBD2,TRBV7-3,TRBJ2-5,CASSLNSGSNWETQYF,TGTGCCAGCAGCTTAAATAGCGGGAGTAATTGGGAGACCCAGTACTTC
16,-,TRBD2,TRBV5-1,TRBJ2-1,CASSDPPAGAVNEQFF,TGCGCCAGCAGCGATCCTCCAGCGGGAGCCGTCAATGAGCAGTTCTTC
13,-,-,TRBV11-2,TRBJ1-1,CASSLAGDPEAFF,TGTGCCAGCAGCTTAGCGGGGGACCCTGAAGCTTTCTTT
15,once,-,TRBV29-1,TRBJ2-2,CSVVSGNTNTGELFF,TGCAGCGTGGTTAGCGGTAATACGAACACCGGGGAGCTGTTTTTT
15,-,-,TRBV15,TRBJ1-2,CATSRDGEWPTGYTF,TGTGCCACCAGCAGAGATGGTGAATGGCCCACGGGCTACACCTTC
12,-,-,TRBV28,TRBJ2-7,CASRSSLTEQYF,TGTGCCAGCAGATCTAGCCTGACGGAGCAGTACTTC
14,-,TRBD2,TRBV5-6,TRBJ2-7,CASSSGLGSYEQYF,TGTGCCAGCAGCTCCGGACTAGGAAGCTACGAGCAGTACTTC
16,-,TRBD1,TRBV10-3,TRBJ2-7,CAISHDRDKATYEQYF,TGTGCCATCAGCCATGACAGGGACAAAGCCACCTACGAGCAGTACTTC
14,once,-,TRBV11-3,TRBJ2-7,CASSSPDWGYEQYF,TGTGCCAGCAGCTCCCCGGACTGGGGATACGAGCAGTACTTC
16,-,-,TRBV11-2,TRBJ2-3,CASSLALEGGTDTQYF,TGTGCCAGCAGCTTAGCACTCGAGGGGGGCACAGATACGCAGTATTTT
16,-,TRBD2,TRBV7-6,TRBJ2-7,CASSPTVQRETYEQYF,TGTGCCAGCAGCCCGACGGTCCAGCGGGAGACCTACGAGCAGTACTTC
14,-,-,TRBV7-6,TRBJ2-1,CASSLDPQGNEQFF,TGTGCCAGCAGCTTAGATCCGCAGGGGAATGAGCAGTTCTTC
15,medium-sized,TRBD2,TRBV19,TRBJ2-1,CASSIGLAAYNEQFF,TGTGCCAGTAGTATTGGTCTAGCGGCGTACAATGAGCAGTTCTTC
14,-,-,TRBV7-9,TRBJ2-1,CASSLALVYNEQFF,TGTGCCAGCAGCCTAGCCCTCGTGTACAATGAGCAGTTCTTC
15,-,TRBD2,TRBV9,TRBJ2-5,CASSVGGLAGETQYF,TGTGCCAGCAGCGTAGGAGGACTAGCGGGAGAGACCCAGTACTTC
13,few,-,TRBV5-6,TRBJ1-1,CASSLGAGTEAFF,TGTGCCAGCAGCTTGGGGGCGGGGACTGAAGCTTTCTTT
13,-,-,TRBV11-3,TRBJ2-7,CASSPLISYEQYF,TGTGCCAGCAGCCCCCTAATTTCCTACGAGCAGTACTTC
15,-,-,TRBV13,TRBJ2-1,CASSLKGGSYNEQFF,TGTGCCAGCAGCTTAAAAGGGGGCTCCTACAATGAGCAGTTCTTC
16,-,TRBD1,TRBV9,TRBJ2-1,CASSVRDRGPRNEQFF,TGTGCCAGCAGCGTCCGGGACAGGGGGCCAAGGAATGAGCAGTTCTTC
18,-,TRBD2,TRBV14,TRBJ2-7,CASSQEFIAGKYHYEQYF,TGTGCCAGCAGCCAAGAATTCATAGCGGGAAAGTACCACTACGAGCAGTACTTC
16,-,TRBD2,TRBV29-1,TRBJ2-1,CSGYRLAGGTYNEQFF,TGCAGCGGCTACCGACTAGCGGGAGGGACGTACAATGAGCAGTTCTTC
15,-,-,TRBV4-2,TRBJ2-7,CASSQELGGQYEQYF,TGTGCCAGCAGCCAAGAGTTGGGTGGACAATACGAGCAGTACTTC
13,-,-,TRBV19,TRBJ1-1,CASSVRVFTEAFF,TGTGCCAGTAGTGTACGGGTATTCACTGAAGCTTTCTTT
16,-,TRBD1,TRBV19,TRBJ2-3,CASSIGGDRVTDTQYF,TGTGCCAGTAGTATAGGTGGGGACAGGGTCACAGATACGCAGTATTTT
15,-,TRBD2,TRBV27,TRBJ2-1,CASRPGTSWQDEQFF,TGTGCCAGCAGGCCTGGGACTAGCTGGCAGGATGAGCAGTTCTTC
22,-,TRBD2,TRBV7-3,TRBJ2-1,CASSLTGLSSGRDPSSYNEQFF,TGTGCCAGCAGCTTAACGGGACTGTCAAGCGGGAGGGACCCCAGCTCCTACAATGAGCAGTTCTTC
15,-,-,TRBV4-1,TRBJ1-1,CASSQVEGDNGEAFF,TGCGCCAGCAGCCAAGTAGAGGGGGATAATGGTGAAGCTTTCTTT
16,-,-,TRBV13,TRBJ1-1,CASSFPELGGNTEAFF,TGTGCCAGCAGCTTCCCGGAGTTGGGGGGAAACACTGAAGCTTTCTTT
14,medium-sized,-,TRBV6-1,TRBJ2-2,CASRKTGDTGELFF,TGTGCCAGTAGGAAGACGGGAGACACCGGGGAGCTGTTTTTT
14,-,TRBD2,TRBV7-3,TRBJ2-7,CASSLGGGSNEQYF,TGTGCCAGCAGCTTAGGGGGGGGATCGAACGAGCAGTACTTC
15,-,-,TRBV19,TRBJ1-5,CASSIGGGPGQPQHF,TGTGCCAGTAGTATAGGGGGGGGACCAGGGCAGCCCCAGCATTTT
13,medium-sized,-,TRBV5-8,TRBJ1-1,CASTPWGGTEAFF,TGTGCCAGCACCCCCTGGGGGGGCACTGAAGCTTTCTTT
14,-,-,TRBV6-4,TRBJ2-2,CASSEGTNTGELFF,TGTGCCAGCAGTGAGGGGACAAACACCGGGGAGCTGTTTTTT
15,-,-,TRBV21-1,TRBJ2-7,CASSKFGGQGGEQYF,TGTGCCAGCAGCAAATTTGGGGGACAGGGAGGCGAGCAGTACTTC
11,-,-,TRBV19,TRBJ2-1,CASRAYHEQFF,TGTGCCAGTAGGGCTTACCATGAGCAGTTCTTC
14,-,TRBD1,TRBV6-1,TRBJ1-1,CASSVTGAYTEAFF,TGTGCCAGCAGTGTGACAGGGGCTTACACTGAAGCTTTCTTT
14,-,TRBD2,TRBV27,TRBJ2-5,CASRLAGVRETQYF,TGTGCCAGTCGACTAGCGGGAGTTAGGGAGACCCAGTACTTC
14,-,-,TRBV9,TRBJ2-5,CASSSRHFSETQYF,TGTGCCAGCAGCTCCCGACACTTCTCGGAGACCCAGTACTTC
15,-,-,TRBV4-1,TRBJ1-3,CASSQTGMGGNTIYF,TGCGCCAGCAGCCAAACCGGGATGGGTGGAAACACCATATATTTT
15,once,TRBD1,TRBV11-3,TRBJ2-2,CASSSAGGRAGELFF,TGTGCCAGCAGCTCCGCAGGGGGCCGAGCCGGGGAGCTGTTTTTT
16,-,TRBD2,TRBV5-6,TRBJ2-7,CASSHRTSGDVYEQYF,TGTGCCAGCAGCCATCGGACTAGCGGGGATGTATACGAGCAGTACTTC
17,-,-,TRBV7-3,TRBJ1-5,CASSQAVGDHSNQPQHF,TGTGCCAGCAGCCAAGCTGTCGGAGACCATAGCAATCAGCCCCAGCATTTT
12,-,-,TRBV7-9,TRBJ2-1,CASSTSGNEQFF,TGTGCCAGCAGCACTTCGGGCAATGAGCAGTTCTTC
13,-,-,TRBV6-5,TRBJ2-7,CASSYWDTYEQYF,TGTGCCAGCAGTTACTGGGACACCTACGAGCAGTACTTC
13,-,TRBD1,TRBV28,TRBJ1-1,CASSQYRGTEAFF,TGTGCCAGCAGTCAATACAGGGGCACTGAAGCTTTCTTT
13,-,-,TRBV2,TRBJ2-1,CASSYGLGDEQFF,TGTGCCAGCAGTTATGGCTTAGGGGATGAGCAGTTCTTC
14,few,TRBD2,TRBV5-1,TRBJ2-7,CASSLWTSGNEQYF,TGCGCCAGCAGCTTATGGACTAGCGGGAACGAGCAGTACTTC
16,once,TRBD1,TRBV7-6,TRBJ1-4,CASSSTGGRYNEKLFF,TGTGCCAGCAGCTCCACAGGGGGGAGATATAATGAAAAACTGTTTTTT
13,-,-,TRBV27,TRBJ2-1,CASSLSGLNEQFF,TGTGCCAGCAGTTTATCGGGACTCAATGAGCAGTTCTTC
16,-,TRBD2,TRBV19,TRBJ2-1,CASSMTGLAGYNEQFF,TGTGCCAGTAGTATGACCGGACTAGCGGGATACAATGAGCAGTTCTTC
13,-,TRBD1,TRBV6-5,TRBJ1-2,CASSTGTGAGYTF,TGTGCCAGCAGTACGGGGACAGGGGCTGGCTACACCTTC
14,-,-,TRBV6-6,TRBJ2-5,CASSTHRDGETQYF,TGTGCCAGCAGTACGCACAGGGATGGGGAGACCCAGTACTTC